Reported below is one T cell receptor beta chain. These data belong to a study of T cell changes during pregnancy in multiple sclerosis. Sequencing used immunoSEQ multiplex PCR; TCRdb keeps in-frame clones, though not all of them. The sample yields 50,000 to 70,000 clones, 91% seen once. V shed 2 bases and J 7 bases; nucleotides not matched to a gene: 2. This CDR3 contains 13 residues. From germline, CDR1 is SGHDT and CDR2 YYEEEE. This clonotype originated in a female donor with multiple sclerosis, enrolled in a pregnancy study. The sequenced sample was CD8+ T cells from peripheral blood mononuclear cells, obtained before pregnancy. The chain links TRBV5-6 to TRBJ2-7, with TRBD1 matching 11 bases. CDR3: CASSFGTGGEQYF. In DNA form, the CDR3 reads TGTGCCAGCAGCTTCGGGACAGGGGGGGAGCAGTACTTC.